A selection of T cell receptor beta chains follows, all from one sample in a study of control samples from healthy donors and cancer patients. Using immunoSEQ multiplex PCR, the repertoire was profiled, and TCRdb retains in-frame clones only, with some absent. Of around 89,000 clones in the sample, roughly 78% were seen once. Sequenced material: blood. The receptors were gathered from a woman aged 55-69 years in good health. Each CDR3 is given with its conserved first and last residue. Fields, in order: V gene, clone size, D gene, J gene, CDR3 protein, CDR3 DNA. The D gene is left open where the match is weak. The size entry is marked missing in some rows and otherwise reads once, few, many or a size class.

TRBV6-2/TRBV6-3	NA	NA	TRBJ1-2	CASSNQEGYGYTF	TGTGCCAGCAGTAATCAGGAAGGGTATGGCTACACCTTC
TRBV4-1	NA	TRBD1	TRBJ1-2	CASSQRQGIEYGYTF	TGCGCCAGCAGCCAGAGACAGGGGATAGAGTATGGCTACACCTTC
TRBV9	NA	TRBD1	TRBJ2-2	CASSPQSGTGGFGGELFF	TGTGCCAGCAGCCCGCAGTCTGGGACAGGGGGCTTCGGCGGGGAGCTGTTTTTT
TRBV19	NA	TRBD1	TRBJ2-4	CASTTGGTKNIQYF	TGTGCCAGTACGACAGGGGGAACCAAAAACATTCAGTACTTC
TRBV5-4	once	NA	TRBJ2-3	CASSLFKATDTQYF	TGTGCCAGCAGCTTGTTCAAAGCCACAGATACGCAGTATTTT
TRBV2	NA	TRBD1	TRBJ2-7	CASSVLGTGGEQYF	TGTGCCAGCAGTGTCCTCGGGACAGGGGGCGAGCAGTACTTC
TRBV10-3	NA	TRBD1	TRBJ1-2	CAIRGTGVYGYTF	TGTGCCATCCGAGGGACAGGGGTTTATGGCTACACCTTC
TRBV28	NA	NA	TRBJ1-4	CASESSLTNEKLFF	TGTGCCAGTGAGTCCTCCTTGACTAATGAAAAACTGTTTTTT
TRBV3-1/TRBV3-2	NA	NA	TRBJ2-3	CASSLRDFTDTQYF	TGTGCCAGCAGCCTCCGGGATTTCACAGATACGCAGTATTTT
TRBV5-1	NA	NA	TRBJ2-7	CASSLDQGFEQYF	TGCGCCAGCAGCTTGGACCAGGGCTTCGAGCAGTACTTC
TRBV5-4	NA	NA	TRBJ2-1	CASSLWGYNEQFF	TGTGCCAGCAGCTTGTGGGGATACAATGAGCAGTTCTTC
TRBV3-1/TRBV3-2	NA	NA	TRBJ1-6	CASSQGQAYSPLHF	TGTGCCAGCAGCCAAGGGCAGGCGTACTCACCCCTCCACTTT
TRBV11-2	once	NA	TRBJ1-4	CASSLGQGGTEKLFF	TGTGCCAGCAGCCTAGGGCAGGGAGGAACTGAAAAACTGTTTTTT